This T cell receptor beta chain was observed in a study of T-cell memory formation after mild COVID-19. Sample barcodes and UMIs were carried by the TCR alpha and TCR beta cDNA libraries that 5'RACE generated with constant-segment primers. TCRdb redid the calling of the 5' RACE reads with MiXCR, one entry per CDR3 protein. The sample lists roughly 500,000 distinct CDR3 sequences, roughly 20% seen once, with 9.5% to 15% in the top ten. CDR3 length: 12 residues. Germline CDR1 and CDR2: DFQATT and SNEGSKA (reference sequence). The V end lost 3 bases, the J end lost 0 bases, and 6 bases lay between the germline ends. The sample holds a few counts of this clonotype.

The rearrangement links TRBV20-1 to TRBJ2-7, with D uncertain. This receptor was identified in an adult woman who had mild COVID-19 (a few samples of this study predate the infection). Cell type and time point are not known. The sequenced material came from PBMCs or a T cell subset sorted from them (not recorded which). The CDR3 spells CSASRLSYEQYF. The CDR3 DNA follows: TGCAGTGCTAGTCGTCTCTCCTACGAGCAGTACTTC.